Listed below are T cell receptor beta chains from one sample, sequenced in a study of radiotherapy plus CTLA-4 blockade in lung cancer. The method was immunoSEQ multiplex PCR; TCRdb's version includes in-frame clones alone and lacks a portion of them. This table holds 110,000 or so clones, approximately 80% found once. This specimen consisted of peripheral blood, obtained from a patient treated with radiotherapy plus ipilimumab. All receptors come from a human donor with non-small cell lung cancer who had a partial response to radiotherapy plus ipilimumab. Both conserved end residues are part of each CDR3. D genes are given only for firm matches. The size of a clone is reported for some rows only, either as once, few or many, or as a class for expanded clones.

D	size	V	J	CDR3	DNA
.	.	TRBV19	TRBJ1-1	CASSKNDRNTEAFF	TGTGCCAGTAGTAAAAATGACAGGAACACTGAAGCTTTCTTT
TRBD1	few	TRBV10-3	TRBJ1-6	CAIRTTGQGNSPLHF	TGTGCCATCAGAACAACGGGACAGGGTAATTCACCCCTCCACTTT
TRBD1	.	TRBV14	TRBJ1-2	CASSPGQLNYGYTF	TGTGCCAGCAGCCCGGGACAGTTAAACTATGGCTACACCTTC
TRBD1	once	TRBV6-1	TRBJ1-4	CASSAIQGSNEKLFF	TGTGCCAGCAGTGCCATACAGGGGAGTAATGAAAAACTGTTTTTT
.	.	TRBV20-1	TRBJ1-1	CSAREDTEAFF	TGCAGTGCTAGGGAGGACACTGAAGCTTTCTTT
.	.	TRBV7-3	TRBJ1-2	CASSLVSGSDYYGYTF	TGTGCCAGCAGCTTAGTGTCGGGTTCAGACTACTATGGCTACACCTTC
TRBD1	.	TRBV30	TRBJ1-1	CAGTGSSDTEAFF	TGTGCCGGGACAGGTTCTTCGGACACTGAAGCTTTCTTT
.	.	TRBV19	TRBJ2-1	CASSITAGAYNEQFF	TGTGCCAGTAGTATCACCGCCGGGGCCTACAATGAGCAGTTCTTC
TRBD1	.	TRBV7-9	TRBJ2-5	CASSGGWTGAYQETQYF	TGTGCCAGCAGCGGAGGGTGGACAGGGGCGTACCAAGAGACCCAGTACTTC
TRBD1	.	TRBV28	TRBJ2-1	CASSRDSLRNEQFF	TGTGCCAGCAGTCGGGACAGCTTACGGAATGAGCAGTTCTTC
.	.	TRBV5-4	TRBJ2-7	CASSLNSYRAVYEQYF	TGTGCCAGCAGCTTGAATTCGTACAGGGCGGTATACGAGCAGTACTTC
.	.	TRBV19	TRBJ1-1	CASTYKQQDMNTEAFF	TGTGCCAGTACTTATAAACAGCAAGACATGAACACTGAAGCTTTCTTT
TRBD1	.	TRBV19	TRBJ1-2	CASSTQQGVGGYTF	TGTGCCAGTAGTACGCAACAGGGGGTAGGTGGCTACACCTTC
.	.	TRBV30	TRBJ2-1	CAWGRGGIQFF	TGTGCCTGGGGTAGGGGCGGTATACAGTTCTTC
TRBD1	.	TRBV5-1	TRBJ1-1	CASSWTGDTEAFF	TGCGCCAGCAGCTGGACAGGGGACACTGAAGCTTTCTTT
.	.	TRBV2	TRBJ2-2	CASRGSYTGELFF	TGTGCCAGTAGAGGGTCCTACACCGGGGAGCTGTTTTTT
.	.	TRBV2	TRBJ1-1	CASSPNSWGHTEAFF	TGTGCCAGCAGCCCGAACAGCTGGGGCCACACTGAAGCTTTCTTT
.	.	TRBV4-2	TRBJ2-7	CASSQGAGEQYF	TGTGCCAGCAGCCAAGGGGCGGGCGAGCAGTACTTC
TRBD2	.	TRBV7-2	TRBJ2-2	CASSLTGTSGRAPAGELFF	TGTGCCAGCAGCTTAACAGGGACTAGCGGGAGAGCTCCTGCCGGGGAGCTGTTTTTT
TRBD2	few	TRBV5-3	TRBJ2-2	CARSLSGGRTGELFF	TGTGCCAGAAGCTTGAGCGGGGGACGGACCGGGGAGCTGTTTTTT